This T cell receptor beta chain was identified in a study of CD8+CD57+ T cells in acquired aplastic anemia (dated 2018 in TCRdb). Study-wide context: Extracted DNA from sorted CD4+ and CD8+ cells averaged around 2.9 ug, ranging from about 0.18 to 27.4 ug. An average of roughly 9.8 million reads for CD4+ cells and 11 million or so reads for CD8+ cells was obtained from healthy donor samples.

The paper's findings and limits, for the study overall: Patients and healthy controls showed no significant difference in CD8+ Simpson's diversity (P=0.060). Although some 28 CD8+ CDR3 sequences were shared by patients and controls, these sequences appeared highly expressed in patients and within the immunodominant clones of patients.

The study deep-sequenced TCR repertoires of sorted CD4+ and CD8+ blood T cells from severe aplastic anemia patients and healthy subjects. Ficoll-Paque density gradient centrifugation was used to isolate peripheral blood mononuclear cells. CD4+ and CD8+ T cells were sorted by FACS or magnetic beads before DNA extraction. Trimming leaves V shorter by 5 bases and J shorter by 7 bases, with the junction holding 10 bases beyond the gene matches. CDR1 and CDR2 were assigned from the germline V gene (reference sequence) as LNHDA and SQIVND. The CDR3 starts with the cysteine, ends with the phenylalanine, and has 14 residues. Only CDR3 DNA is held: 42 bases, read in frame from base 1. This clonotype was picked up many times. The target of this receptor is not known. Base qualities are not at hand, and no much larger clone is one base apart. Genomic DNA served as template for TCR beta VDJ combination and CDR3 sequence profiling. An Illumina HiSeq 2000 was the platform used for TCR repertoire sequencing. Per the original workflow: Repertoires were assessed using TRBV/TRBJ rearrangement plots, CDR3 size and DJ length profiles, and Simpson's diversity index. The immunodominant clone was defined as the most abundant DNA sequence in deep sequencing data. CDR3 amino acid sequences were checked for sharing across subjects and were also compared against the VDJdb database and published repertoires. TCRdb reprocessing: public reads trimmed at Q25 with fastp, clones called with MiXCR, in-frame beta chains kept. CDR3 protein sequences are deduplicated, and each keeps its most common genes and DNA. The V and J calls come from TCRdb's annotation, not from the publication. The sample profile shows approximately 65,000 distinct CDR3 sequences; 50% to 70% of them were found once. Clones ranked in the top ten supply under 3% of the sample.

Sequencing was carried out using sorted CD4+, CD8+, or CD8+CD57+ T cells (not recorded which) from PBMCs. This chain joins TRBV19 to TRBJ1-2, with TRBD1 identical over 7 junction bases. This TCR came from a human donor in good health, serving as a control. The CDR3 has the sequence CASSPGTQGSGYTF. The DNA is TGTGCCAGTAGTCCCGGTACACAGGGGAGTGGCTACACCTTC. The variable domain in full, with residues beyond the CDR3 obtained from the reference TRBV19 and TRBJ1-2 genes, is DGGITQSPKYLFRKEGQNVTLSCEQNLNHDAMYWYRQDPGQGLRLIYYSQIVNDFQKGDIAEGYSVSREKKESFPLTVTSAQKNPTAFYLCASSPGTQGSGYTFGSGTRLTVV.